This TCR beta chain came from a study of OX40 agonist ivuxolimab in advanced cancers. About the study: Ivuxolimab doses were 0.01, 0.1, 0.3, 1.5, 3 or 10 mg/kg every 2 weeks.

Peripheral blood came from all dose cohorts at three timepoints. Here immunoSEQ multiplex PCR was the method, and the copy in TCRdb shows in-frame clones only, minus some. The sample holds roughly 50,000 clones, approximately 88% seen once. Trimming took 7 bases from V and 0 from J, leaving 13 bases between them. The CDR3 is 15 amino acids. Germline CDR1 is SNHLY and CDR2 is FYNNEI. V usage is TRBV2 and J usage is TRBJ2-1; D may be TRBD1 or TRBD2 (5 bases each). The source is an adult with an advanced solid tumor such as melanoma, head and neck, liver or kidney cancer. The source was CD4+ or CD8+ T cells sorted from blood, collected in a trial of the OX40 agonist ivuxolimab. The CDR3 coding sequence is TGTGCCAGCACCCCAGGGACCGTCTCCTACAATGAGCAGTTCTTC. This translates into CASTPGTVSYNEQFF.